This TCR beta chain was sequenced in a study of blood T cells in healthy people across ages. Across the study: Per two T cells, template switching captured roughly one barcoded beta molecule. Points from the study as a whole: Unsorted PBMCs ruled out conclusive naive versus antigen-experienced comparison. Across the age range, TCR beta diversity per million T cells fell in a roughly linear way.

Next came a second PCR, run for roughly 6 to 11 cycles, which used a sample-barcoded 5' primer along with a J-beta primer mix. Each of the cDNA molecules was tagged by a template-switch adaptor with 12 random nucleotides. TCRdb reanalysed the 5' RACE reads using MiXCR and keeps one entry per CDR3 protein. The sample yields 870,000 or so distinct CDR3 sequences, more than 25% seen once. The CDR3 totals 16 residues. The V segment lost 0 bases and the J segment 8 bases; nucleotides outside the gene matches: 11. Germline CDR1 is LGHNA and CDR2 is YSLEER. This clonotype was observed at least ten times. Its antigen is unknown.

The rearrangement uses TRBV4-3 and TRBJ1-2; the match to TRBD1 covers 8 bases. Sequencing was done on a sample of blood. The sequence came from a woman aged 80 or over in good health. CDR3 sequence reads: CASSQDPHRGTTGYTF. CDR3 in DNA: TGCGCCAGCAGCCAAGATCCCCACAGGGGGACTACGGGCTACACCTTC.